This T cell receptor beta chain was observed in a study of T cell responses to AZD1222 COVID-19 vaccine. Overall study results and limits: Females outnumbered males among donors, who were mostly white British; clonal diversity was possibly underestimated.

Sequencing was performed with immunoSEQ multiplex PCR; in TCRdb, only in-frame clones are kept and a portion is missing. The repertoire has about 140,000 clones, 75% to 90% of them found once; the top ten carry 1.5% to 2%. On this clone itself: As yet, its antigen is unknown.

The germline CDR1 and CDR2 sequences are GTSNPN and SVGIG (reference sequence). The CDR3 runs to 13 residues. V lost 0 bases, J lost 6 bases, and 9 bases lay in between. The chain couples TRBV30 to TRBJ1-5; D is unclear. The clonotype originates from an adult who received the AZD1222 COVID-19 vaccine. Specimen: peripheral blood, collected 28 days after the second AZD1222 dose. For the CDR3, the DNA is TGTGCCTGGAGTGTGGGGTTGGGTCAGCCCCAGCATTTT. This gives the protein CAWSVGLGQPQHF.